The T cell receptor (beta chain) described here comes from a study of T cells of healthy individuals. This clonotype was recorded many times. Deletions cut 7 bases from V and 3 bases from J, with 25 bases between. CDR3 length: 18 amino acids. CDR1 and CDR2 from the germline V gene are SNHLY and FYNNEI. TCRdb re-analysed the 5' RACE reads in MiXCR, keeping a single row per CDR3 protein. The repertoire includes tens of thousands of distinct CDR3 sequences, around 15% of them detected once, and approximately 4.6% sits in the top ten. This sequence originates from a human donor in good health. The chain links TRBV2 to TRBJ2-1; D unresolved. The CDR3 is CASTPLPPGQADYNEQFF. The CDR3 coding sequence is TGTGCCAGCACCCCGCTCCCGCCGGGCCAGGCTGACTACAATGAGCAGTTCTTC.